This T cell receptor beta chain was sequenced during a study of blood T cell repertoires in COVID-19. Trimming cost V 7 bases and J 1 base; bases outside gene matches: 11. Germline-derived CDR1 and CDR2 are SGHRS and YFSETQ. The CDR3 extends over 16 amino acids. Authors' methods: Estimation of nucleated cell counts relied on the amplification of reference gene primers. The assay was immunoSEQ multiplex PCR, and TCRdb's table has in-frame clones only and misses some. The V and J calls and clone size were taken over from that table, and D and trimming were inferred from the DNA. The repertoire holds approximately 500,000 clones, with 70% to 90% as singletons.

The V call is TRBV5-1, the J call TRBJ2-3, with 8 nucleotides matching TRBD2. This sequence was found in a human donor in a cohort sampled during active COVID-19. The sequenced sample consisted of peripheral blood. CDR3 nucleotide sequence: TGCGCCAGCTCCAAGGCCGGGCGGGAGGGCACAGATACGCAGTATTTT. Protein: CASSKAGREGTDTQYF. Based on the CDR3 plus reference TRBV5-1 and TRBJ2-3, the full variable domain is KAGVTQTPRYLIKTRGQQVTLSCSPISGHRSVSWYQQTPGQGLQFLFEYFSETQRNKGNFPGRFSGRQFSNSRSEMNVSTLELGDSALYLCASSKAGREGTDTQYFGPGTRLTVL.